This T cell receptor beta chain derives from a study of blood T cell repertoires in COVID-19. Whole-study context: The samples span acute and convalescent COVID-19 from the United States, Italy and Spain.

The CDR3 is 12 residues long, ends included. Looked up from germline, CDR1 is SGHTA and CDR2 is FQGNSA. Original processing notes: Nucleated cell counts were estimated from reference gene primer amplification. The data were produced by immunoSEQ multiplex PCR, yet TCRdb's version contains in-frame clones alone and is incomplete. The V and J calls and clone size are taken from that table; D and trimming were inferred from the DNA. The table lists about 160,000 clones, 85% to 95% of them singletons, with about 5% in the top ten. This clone has only one observation. The DNA is omitted, as the CDR3 cannot be located on it reliably, and the CDR3 follows TCRdb's listing.

Source material: peripheral blood. This TCR was recovered from a woman aged 45 to 65 with acute or convalescent COVID-19. The chain is built from TRBV7-2 and TRBJ1-2; no DNA check was done on the table's D call, TRBD1. The CDR3 here is CASSLVGQGIAF.